This TCR beta chain was recorded in a study of blood T cell repertoires in COVID-19. Study summary: Sources were T cells, B-cell-depleted T cells, or PBMCs; the material itself was cDNA or gDNA.

CDR3 length equals 16 residues. The germline V gene encodes CDR1 SNHLY and CDR2 FYNNEI. V lost 7 bases and J lost 4; bases outside the gene matches: 10. Per the authors' pipeline: How many nucleated cells were present was estimated from reference gene primer amplification. The table came from immunoSEQ multiplex PCR; TCRdb's copy has only in-frame clones and leaves some out. V, J and clone size were drawn from that table, and D and trimming were deduced from the DNA. Among around 250,000 clones listed, around four fifths were seen once. The sequence came from a woman over 75 with acute or convalescent COVID-19. The sample consisted of peripheral blood. The rearrangement links TRBV2 to TRBJ1-4, with 9 bases aligning to TRBD1. The CDR3 bases are TGTGCCAGCACCCGGGACAGGGCGGGGGGTAATGAAAAACTGTTTTTT. Protein product: CASTRDRAGGNEKLFF.